The present TCR beta chain was sequenced within a study of Ad26.COV2.S vaccination and SARS-CoV-2 variants. Study-wide background: Intramuscular Ad26.COV2.S doses were given once or twice, 56 days apart.

Study-wide findings and caveats: Greater spike-specific TCR breadth was seen in vaccine recipients than in placebo recipients.

Germline lookup yields CDR1 SGHTA and CDR2 FQGTGA. The CDR3 contains 14 residues. Trimming took 5 bases from V and 2 from J, leaving 11 bases between them. The data were produced by immunoSEQ multiplex PCR, yet TCRdb's version contains in-frame clones alone and is incomplete. The top ten clones hold roughly 3.9% of a sample with 350,000 to 500,000 clones, about nine tenths of them seen once. Treatment indicated: some 20 received Ad26.COV2.S at low or high dose, single or two shots; about 5 received placebo; per-sample allocation not given. After the first vaccine or placebo injection, samples were drawn on day 63. What was given as vaccine was an Ad26 vector encoding Wuhan-strain SARS-CoV-2 spike. In regard to this clone: Its target is not known.

This TCR was recovered from a person between 18 and 60 years old who received the Ad26.COV2.S COVID-19 vaccine or a placebo. Sequences were derived from peripheral blood, sampled in a trial of Ad26.COV2.S vaccine versus placebo. This chain links TRBV7-3 with TRBJ2-3; weak D call: TRBD2 (6 bases). The CDR3 here is CASSPRRDTDTQYF. The CDR3 DNA reads as TGTGCCAGCAGCCCCAGGCGGGACACAGATACGCAGTATTTT.